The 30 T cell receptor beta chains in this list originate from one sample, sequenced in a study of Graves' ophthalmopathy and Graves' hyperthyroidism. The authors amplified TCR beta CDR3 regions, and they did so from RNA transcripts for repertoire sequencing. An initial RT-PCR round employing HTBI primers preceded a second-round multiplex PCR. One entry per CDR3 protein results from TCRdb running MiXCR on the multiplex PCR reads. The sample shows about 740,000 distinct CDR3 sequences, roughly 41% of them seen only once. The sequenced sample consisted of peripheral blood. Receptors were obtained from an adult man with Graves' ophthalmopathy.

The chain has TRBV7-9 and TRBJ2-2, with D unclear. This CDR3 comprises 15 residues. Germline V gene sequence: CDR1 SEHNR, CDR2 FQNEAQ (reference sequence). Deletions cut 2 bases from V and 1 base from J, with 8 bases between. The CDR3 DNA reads TGTGCCAGCAGCTTAACGGCAGGGAACACCGGGGAGCTGTTTTTT. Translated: CASSLTAGNTGELFF. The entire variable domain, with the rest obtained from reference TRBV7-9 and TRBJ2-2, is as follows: DTGVSQNPRHKITKRGQNVTFRCDPISEHNRLYWYRQTLGQGPEFLTYFQNEAQLEKSRLLSDRFSAERPKGSFSTLEIQRTEQGDSAMYLCASSLTAGNTGELFFGEGSRLTVL.

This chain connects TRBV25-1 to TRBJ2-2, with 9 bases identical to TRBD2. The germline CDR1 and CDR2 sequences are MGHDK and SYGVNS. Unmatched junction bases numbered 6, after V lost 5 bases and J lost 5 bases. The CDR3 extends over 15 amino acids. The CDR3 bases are TGTGCCAGCAGTTCATTAGCGGGAGATACCGGGGAGCTGTTTTTT. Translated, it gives CASSSLAGDTGELFF. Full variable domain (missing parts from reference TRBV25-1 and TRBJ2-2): EADIYQTPRYLVIGTGKKITLECSQTMGHDKMYWYQQDPGMELHLIHYSYGVNSTEKGDLSSESTVSRIRTEHFPLTLESARPSHTSQYLCASSSLAGDTGELFFGEGSRLTVL.

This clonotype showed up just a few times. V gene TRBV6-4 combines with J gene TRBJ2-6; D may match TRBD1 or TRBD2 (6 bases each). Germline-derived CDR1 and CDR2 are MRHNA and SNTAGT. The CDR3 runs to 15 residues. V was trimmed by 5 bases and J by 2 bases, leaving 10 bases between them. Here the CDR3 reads CASSPGATGANVLTF. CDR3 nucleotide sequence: TGTGCCAGCAGTCCGGGGGCGACTGGGGCCAACGTCCTGACTTTC.

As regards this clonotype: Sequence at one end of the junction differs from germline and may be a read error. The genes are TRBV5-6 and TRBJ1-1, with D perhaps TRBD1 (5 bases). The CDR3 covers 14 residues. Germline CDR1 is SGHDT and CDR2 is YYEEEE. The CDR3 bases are TGTGCCAGCAGCTTGGGGGGGGTGACCGCTGAGGCTTTCTTT. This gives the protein CASSLGGVTAEAFF.

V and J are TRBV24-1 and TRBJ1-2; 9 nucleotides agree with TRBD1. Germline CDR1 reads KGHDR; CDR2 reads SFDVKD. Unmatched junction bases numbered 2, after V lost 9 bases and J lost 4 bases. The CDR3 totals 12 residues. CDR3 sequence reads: CATRDRAYGYTF. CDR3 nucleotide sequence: TGTGCCACCCGGGACAGGGCCTATGGCTACACCTTC.

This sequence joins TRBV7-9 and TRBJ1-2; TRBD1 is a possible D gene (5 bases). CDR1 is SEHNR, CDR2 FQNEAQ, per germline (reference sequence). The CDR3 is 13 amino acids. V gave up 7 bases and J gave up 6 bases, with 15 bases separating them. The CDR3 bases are TGTGCCAGCACCCCCGGGACGAAGGATGGCTACACCTTC. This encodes CASTPGTKDGYTF.

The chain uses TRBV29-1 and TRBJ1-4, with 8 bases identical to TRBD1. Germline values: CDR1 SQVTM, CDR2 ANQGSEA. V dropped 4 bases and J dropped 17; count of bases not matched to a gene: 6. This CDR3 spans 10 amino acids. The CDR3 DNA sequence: TGCAGCGTTGCGGGACAGGCCTGCTTTTTT. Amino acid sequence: CSVAGQACFF.

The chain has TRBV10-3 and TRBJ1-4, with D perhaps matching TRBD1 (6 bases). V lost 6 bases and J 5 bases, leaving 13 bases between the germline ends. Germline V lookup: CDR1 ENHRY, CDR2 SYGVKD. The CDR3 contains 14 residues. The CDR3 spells CAISEGTPNEKLFF. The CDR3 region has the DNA TGTGCCATCAGCGAGGGGACACCGAATGAAAAACTGTTTTTT.

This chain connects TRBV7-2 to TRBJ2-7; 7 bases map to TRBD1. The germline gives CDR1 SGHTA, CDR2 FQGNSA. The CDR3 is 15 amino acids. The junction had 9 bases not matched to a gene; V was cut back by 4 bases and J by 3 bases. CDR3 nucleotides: TGTGCCAGCAGCTCCCTTAAGGGGGCGCGCTACGAGCAGTACTTC. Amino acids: CASSSLKGARYEQYF. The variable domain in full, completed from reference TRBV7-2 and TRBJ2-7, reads GAGVSQSPSNKVTEKGKDVELRCDPISGHTALYWYRQSLGQGLEFLIYFQGNSAPDKSGLPSDRFSAERTGGSVSTLTIQRTQQEDSAVYLCASSSLKGARYEQYFGPGTRLTVT.

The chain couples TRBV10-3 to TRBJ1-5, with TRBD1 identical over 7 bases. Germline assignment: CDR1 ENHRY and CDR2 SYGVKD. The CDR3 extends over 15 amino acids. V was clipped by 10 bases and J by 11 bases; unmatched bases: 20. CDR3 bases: TGTGCCAGCAGCGTGAGACAGGGCCCCCGAGAGACCCAGCATTTT. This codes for CASSVRQGPRETQHF.

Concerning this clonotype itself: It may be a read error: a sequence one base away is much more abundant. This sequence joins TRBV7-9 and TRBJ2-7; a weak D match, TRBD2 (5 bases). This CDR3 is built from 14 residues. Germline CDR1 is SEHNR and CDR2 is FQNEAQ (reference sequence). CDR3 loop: CASSLLRGLYGQYF. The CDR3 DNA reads TGTGCCAGCAGCTTACTCCGCGGACTCTACGGGCAGTACTTC.

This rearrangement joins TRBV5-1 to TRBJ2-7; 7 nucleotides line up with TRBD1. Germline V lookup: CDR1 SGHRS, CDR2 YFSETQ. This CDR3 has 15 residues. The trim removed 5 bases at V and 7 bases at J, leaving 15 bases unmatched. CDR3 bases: TGCGCCAGCAGTCGCGCCGGGACAGAGGCTAAAGAGCAGTACTTC. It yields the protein CASSRAGTEAKEQYF.

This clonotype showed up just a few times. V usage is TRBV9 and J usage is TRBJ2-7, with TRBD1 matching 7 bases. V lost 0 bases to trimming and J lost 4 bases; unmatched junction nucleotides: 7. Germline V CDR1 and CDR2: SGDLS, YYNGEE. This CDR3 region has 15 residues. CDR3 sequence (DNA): TGTGCCAGCAGCGTAGAAGGGGGCCCTGGGTACGAGCAGTACTTC. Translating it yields CASSVEGGPGYEQYF. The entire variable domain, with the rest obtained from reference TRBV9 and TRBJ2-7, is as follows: DSGVTQTPKHLITATGQRVTLRCSPRSGDLSVYWYQQSLDQGLQFLIQYYNGEERAKGNILERFSAQQFPDLHSELNLSSLELGDSALYFCASSVEGGPGYEQYFGPGTRLTVT.

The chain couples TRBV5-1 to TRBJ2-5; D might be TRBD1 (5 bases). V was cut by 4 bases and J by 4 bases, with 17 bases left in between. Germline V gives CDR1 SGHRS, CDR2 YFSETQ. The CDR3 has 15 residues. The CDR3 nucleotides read TGCGCCAGCAGCCAAGATAGAAAGGGGTCAGAGACCCAGTACTTC. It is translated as CASSQDRKGSETQYF.

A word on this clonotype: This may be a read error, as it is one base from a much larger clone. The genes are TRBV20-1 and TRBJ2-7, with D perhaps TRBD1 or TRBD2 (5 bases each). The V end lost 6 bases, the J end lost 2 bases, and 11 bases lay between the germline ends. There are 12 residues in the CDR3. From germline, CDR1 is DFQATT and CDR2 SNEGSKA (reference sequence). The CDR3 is CSALRDPYEQYF. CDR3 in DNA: TGCAGTGCCCTGAGGGACCCCTACGAGCAGTACTTC.

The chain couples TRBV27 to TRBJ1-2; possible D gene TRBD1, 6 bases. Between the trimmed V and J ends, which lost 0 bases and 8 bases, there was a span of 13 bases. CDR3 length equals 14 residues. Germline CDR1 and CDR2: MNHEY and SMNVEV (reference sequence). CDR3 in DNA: TGTGCCAGCAGTTTATCATCGGGGGCGCCCGGCTACACCTTC. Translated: CASSLSSGAPGYTF.

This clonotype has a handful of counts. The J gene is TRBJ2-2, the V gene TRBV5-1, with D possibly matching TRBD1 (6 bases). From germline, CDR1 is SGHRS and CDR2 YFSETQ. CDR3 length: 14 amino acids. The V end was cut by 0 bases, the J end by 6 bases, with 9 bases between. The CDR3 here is CASSLDGGPGELFF. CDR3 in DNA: TGCGCCAGCAGCTTGGATGGGGGCCCCGGGGAGCTGTTTTTT.

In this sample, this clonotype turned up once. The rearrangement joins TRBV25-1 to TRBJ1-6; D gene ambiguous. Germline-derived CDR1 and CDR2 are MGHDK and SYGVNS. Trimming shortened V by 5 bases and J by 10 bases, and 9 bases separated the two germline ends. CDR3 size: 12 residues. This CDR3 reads CASSFQESPLHF. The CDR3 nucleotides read TGTGCCAGCAGTTTTCAGGAATCACCCCTCCACTTT.

The chain's CDR3 is CASSDNRAEGYTF. The CDR3 nucleotides are TGTGCCAGCAGTGATAACAGGGCGGAAGGCTACACCTTC. This rearrangement joins TRBV2 to TRBJ1-2; D is possibly TRBD1 (6 bases). V was shortened by 3 bases and J by 8 bases, with 13 bases between the two germline ends. Germline V gives CDR1 SNHLY, CDR2 FYNNEI. The CDR3 is made up of 13 amino acids.

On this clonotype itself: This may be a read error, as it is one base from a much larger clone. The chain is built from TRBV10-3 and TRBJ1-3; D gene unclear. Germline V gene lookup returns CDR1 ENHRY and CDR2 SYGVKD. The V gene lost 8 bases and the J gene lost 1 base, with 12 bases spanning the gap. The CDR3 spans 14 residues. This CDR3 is CAIRSSHSGNTIYF. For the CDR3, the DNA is TGTGCCATCCGTTCATCCCATTCTGGAAACACCATATATTTT.

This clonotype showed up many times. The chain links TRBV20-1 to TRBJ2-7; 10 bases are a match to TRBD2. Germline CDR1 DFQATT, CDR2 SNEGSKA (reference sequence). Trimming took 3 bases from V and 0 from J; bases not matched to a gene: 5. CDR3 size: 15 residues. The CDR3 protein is CSARKLAGDSYEQYF. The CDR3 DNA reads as TGCAGTGCTAGGAAGCTAGCGGGGGACTCCTACGAGCAGTACTTC.

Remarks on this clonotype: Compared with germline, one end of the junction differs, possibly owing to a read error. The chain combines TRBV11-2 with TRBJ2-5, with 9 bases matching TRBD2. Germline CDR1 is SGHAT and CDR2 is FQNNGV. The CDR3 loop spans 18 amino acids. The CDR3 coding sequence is TGTGCCAGCAGCCCTAACGCTATGGCGGGAGGGTATACAGAGGCCCAGTACTTC. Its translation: CASSPNAMAGGYTEAQYF.

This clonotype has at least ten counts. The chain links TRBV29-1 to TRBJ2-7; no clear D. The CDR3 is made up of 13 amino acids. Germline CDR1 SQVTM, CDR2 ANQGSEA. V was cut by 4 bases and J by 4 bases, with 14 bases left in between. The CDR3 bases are TGCAGCGTTGGGAGCAGGAACATGTACGAGCAGTACTTC. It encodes CSVGSRNMYEQYF.

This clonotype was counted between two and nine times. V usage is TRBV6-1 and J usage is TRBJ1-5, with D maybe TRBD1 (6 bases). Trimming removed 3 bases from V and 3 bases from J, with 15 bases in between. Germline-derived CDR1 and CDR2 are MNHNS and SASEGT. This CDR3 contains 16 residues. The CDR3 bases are TGTGCCAGCAGTGATGGTCTACCGGGACACAATCAGCCCCAGCATTTT. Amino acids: CASSDGLPGHNQPQHF.

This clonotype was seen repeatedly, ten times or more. CDR3 protein: CASRTMGETQYF. The CDR3 DNA sequence: TGTGCCAGCAGGACTATGGGAGAGACCCAGTACTTC. The V and J genes are TRBV9 and TRBJ2-5, with D perhaps TRBD2 (5 bases). Germline V CDR1 and CDR2: SGDLS, YYNGEE. This CDR3 comprises 12 residues. Trimming stripped 5 bases from V and 4 bases from J, with 9 bases between.

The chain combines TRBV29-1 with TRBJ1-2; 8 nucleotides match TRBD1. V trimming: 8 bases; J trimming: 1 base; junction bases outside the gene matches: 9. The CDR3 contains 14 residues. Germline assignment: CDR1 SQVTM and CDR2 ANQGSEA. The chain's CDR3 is CSKEGQGSNYGYTF. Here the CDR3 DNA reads TGCAGCAAAGAAGGACAGGGCAGTAACTATGGCTACACCTTC.

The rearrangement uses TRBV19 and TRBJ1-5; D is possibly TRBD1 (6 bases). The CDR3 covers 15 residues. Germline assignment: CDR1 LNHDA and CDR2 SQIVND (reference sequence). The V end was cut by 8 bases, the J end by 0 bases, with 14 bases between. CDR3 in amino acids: CASSRDTGSNQPQHF. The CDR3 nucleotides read TGTGCCAGTTCCCGGGACACTGGTAGCAATCAGCCCCAGCATTTT.

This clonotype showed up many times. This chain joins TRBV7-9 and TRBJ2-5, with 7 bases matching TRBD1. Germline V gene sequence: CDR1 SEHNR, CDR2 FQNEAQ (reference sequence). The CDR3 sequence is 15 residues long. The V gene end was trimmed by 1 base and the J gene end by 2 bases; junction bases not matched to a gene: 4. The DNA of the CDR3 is TGTGCCAGCAGCTTAGGGACAGGATATCAAGAGACCCAGTACTTC. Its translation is CASSLGTGYQETQYF.

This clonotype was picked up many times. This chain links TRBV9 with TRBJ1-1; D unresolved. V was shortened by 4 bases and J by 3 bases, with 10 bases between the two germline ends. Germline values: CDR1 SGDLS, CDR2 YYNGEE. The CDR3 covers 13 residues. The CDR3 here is CASSLRQYTEAFF. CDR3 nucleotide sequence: TGTGCCAGCAGCCTACGACAATACACTGAAGCTTTCTTT.

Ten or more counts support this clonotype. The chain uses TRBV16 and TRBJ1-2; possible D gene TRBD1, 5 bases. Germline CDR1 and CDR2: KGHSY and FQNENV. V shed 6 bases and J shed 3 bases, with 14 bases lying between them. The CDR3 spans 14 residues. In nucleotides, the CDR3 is TGTGCCAGCAGAAAGTCGGCACAGGACTATGGCTACACCTTC. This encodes CASRKSAQDYGYTF.